This T cell receptor (beta chain) was recovered during a study of naive and memory T cell subsets. General study findings and limits: Especially in CD8 cells, naive repertoires contained a few larger clonotypes, possibly CD45RA-re-expressing memory cells.

With regard to this clonotype: Its antigen is unidentified.

Germline V gene sequence: CDR1 MNHEY, CDR2 SMNVEV (reference sequence). The CDR3 is 15 residues long. V lost 1 base, J lost 4 bases, and 3 bases stayed unmatched. Both TRBC1 and TRBC2 were covered by a beta constant-region primer of two equimolar oligonucleotides. Nested alpha and beta constant-region primers with the SP2 primer drove four PCR rounds on ligated cDNA. TCRdb ran MiXCR on the UMI-ligation and nested PCR reads and lists one entry per CDR3 protein. The sample lists some 80,000 distinct CDR3 sequences; roughly 9.2% were seen once. The material sequenced was naive CD8+ T cells from blood. This clonotype was obtained from a human donor in good health. This chain connects TRBV27 to TRBJ2-1; 8 nucleotides align to TRBD2. The CDR3 sequence: CASSLYGGGYNEQFF. The CDR3 DNA reads TGTGCCAGCAGTTTATATGGCGGGGGGTACAATGAGCAGTTCTTC.